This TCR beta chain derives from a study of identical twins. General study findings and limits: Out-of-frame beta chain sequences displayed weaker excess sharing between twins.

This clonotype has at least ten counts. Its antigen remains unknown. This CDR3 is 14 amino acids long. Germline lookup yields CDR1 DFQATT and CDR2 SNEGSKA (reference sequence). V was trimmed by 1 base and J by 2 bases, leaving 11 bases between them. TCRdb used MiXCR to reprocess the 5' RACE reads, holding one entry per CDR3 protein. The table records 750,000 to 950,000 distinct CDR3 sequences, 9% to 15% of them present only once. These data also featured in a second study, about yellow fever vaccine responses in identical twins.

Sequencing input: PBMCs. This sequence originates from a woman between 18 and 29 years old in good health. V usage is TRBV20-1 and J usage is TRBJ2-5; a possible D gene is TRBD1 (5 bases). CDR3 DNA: TGCAGTGCTAGAGTTCCAAAGGGGCAAGAGACCCAGTACTTC. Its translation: CSARVPKGQETQYF.